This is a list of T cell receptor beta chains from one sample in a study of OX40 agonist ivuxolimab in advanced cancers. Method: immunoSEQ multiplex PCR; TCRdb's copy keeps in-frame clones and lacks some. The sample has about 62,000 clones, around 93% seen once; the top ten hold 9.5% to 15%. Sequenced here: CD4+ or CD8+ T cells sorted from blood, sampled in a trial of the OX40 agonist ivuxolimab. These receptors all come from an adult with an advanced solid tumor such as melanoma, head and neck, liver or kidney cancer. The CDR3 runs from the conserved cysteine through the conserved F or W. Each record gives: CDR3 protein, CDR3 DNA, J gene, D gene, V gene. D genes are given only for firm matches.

cdr3_aa: CASSLDRLSYEQYF
cdr3_nt: TGTGCCAGCAGCTTGGATCGCCTGTCCTACGAGCAGTACTTC
j_call: TRBJ2-7
d_call: NA
v_call: TRBV5-6

cdr3_aa: CASSQAVASGELFF
cdr3_nt: TGCGCCAGCAGCCAAGCGGTAGCGAGCGGGGAGCTGTTTTTT
j_call: TRBJ2-2
d_call: NA
v_call: TRBV4-1

cdr3_aa: CASSVDPGQGTYEQYF
cdr3_nt: TGTGCCAGCAGCGTAGATCCGGGACAGGGCACCTACGAGCAGTACTTC
j_call: TRBJ2-7
d_call: TRBD1
v_call: TRBV9

cdr3_aa: CASGRTSAGLEQYF
cdr3_nt: TGTGCCAGCGGTAGGACTAGCGCCGGGTTAGAGCAGTACTTC
j_call: TRBJ2-7
d_call: TRBD2
v_call: TRBV27

cdr3_aa: CASSFSSNTGELFF
cdr3_nt: TGTGCCAGCAGTTTCAGTTCGAACACCGGGGAGCTGTTTTTT
j_call: TRBJ2-2
d_call: NA
v_call: TRBV27

cdr3_aa: CASSTRLAGGPKETQYF
cdr3_nt: TGCGCCAGCAGCACCCGACTAGCGGGAGGGCCGAAAGAGACCCAGTACTTC
j_call: TRBJ2-5
d_call: TRBD2
v_call: TRBV4-1

cdr3_aa: CASSQDLGQETQYF
cdr3_nt: TGCGCCAGCAGCCAAGACCTAGGGCAAGAGACCCAGTACTTC
j_call: TRBJ2-5
d_call: NA
v_call: TRBV4-1

cdr3_aa: CASGVHSSYEQYF
cdr3_nt: TGTGCCAGCGGGGTCCACAGCTCCTACGAGCAGTACTTC
j_call: TRBJ2-7
d_call: NA
v_call: TRBV27

cdr3_aa: CASSQDEVVPSLISYNEQFF
cdr3_nt: TGCGCCAGCAGCCAAGATGAGGTGGTTCCCAGTCTCATCTCCTACAATGAGCAGTTCTTC
j_call: TRBJ2-1
d_call: NA
v_call: TRBV4-1

cdr3_aa: CAFSGGGAYEQYF
cdr3_nt: TGTGCCTTTTCGGGCGGGGGAGCCTACGAGCAGTACTTC
j_call: TRBJ2-7
d_call: TRBD2
v_call: TRBV2

cdr3_aa: CASSHGQRGQETQYF
cdr3_nt: TGTGCCAGCAGTCACGGCCAGCGGGGCCAAGAGACCCAGTACTTC
j_call: TRBJ2-5
d_call: TRBD2
v_call: TRBV7-9

cdr3_aa: CASRRSAYISYEQYF
cdr3_nt: TGCGCCAGCAGGAGGTCGGCTTACATCTCCTACGAGCAGTACTTC
j_call: TRBJ2-7
d_call: NA
v_call: TRBV10-2

cdr3_aa: CASSQATGPTYNEQFF
cdr3_nt: TGCGCCAGCAGCCAAGCGACAGGGCCGACCTACAATGAGCAGTTCTTC
j_call: TRBJ2-1
d_call: TRBD1
v_call: TRBV4-1

cdr3_aa: CASSVATVGGEKLFF
cdr3_nt: TGTGCCAGCAGCGTAGCTACTGTGGGGGGTGAAAAACTGTTTTTT
j_call: TRBJ1-4
d_call: NA
v_call: TRBV9

cdr3_aa: CASTLQGDPWETQYF
cdr3_nt: TGTGCCAGCACATTACAGGGGGATCCATGGGAGACCCAGTACTTC
j_call: TRBJ2-5
d_call: TRBD1
v_call: TRBV18

cdr3_aa: CSVEDLGDSSNYGYTF
cdr3_nt: TGCAGCGTTGAAGATCTGGGGGACAGCTCTAACTATGGCTACACCTTC
j_call: TRBJ1-2
d_call: TRBD1
v_call: TRBV29-1

cdr3_aa: CASSSSGVQETQYF
cdr3_nt: TGTGCCAGCAGCTCCTCAGGGGTCCAAGAGACCCAGTACTTC
j_call: TRBJ2-5
d_call: NA
v_call: TRBV7-6